This T cell receptor (beta chain) came from a study of blood T cell repertoires in COVID-19. Study context: Researchers got acute and convalescent COVID-19 samples from the United States, Italy and Spain. T cells, B-cell-depleted T cells, or PBMCs supplied cDNA or gDNA.

Produced via immunoSEQ multiplex PCR; TCRdb's table is partial and in-frame only. The sample includes a few hundred thousand clones, about nine tenths of them seen just once. Trimming stripped 6 bases from V and 1 base from J, with 17 bases between. Germline-derived CDR1 and CDR2 are SGHDT and YYEEEE. The length of the CDR3 is 16 residues. Sequenced: peripheral blood. The chain links TRBV5-6 to TRBJ1-5; D is possibly TRBD1 (5 bases). The source of this sequence is a woman aged 40 to 50 with acute or convalescent COVID-19. For the CDR3, the DNA is TGTGCCAGCAATCTTTGGGGGAGGGAAAGCAATCAGCCCCAGCATTTT. Amino acids: CASNLWGRESNQPQHF.